These 3 T cell receptor beta chains were sequenced from one sample in a study of sequential checkpoint blockade in melanoma. The table came from immunoSEQ multiplex PCR; TCRdb's copy has only in-frame clones and leaves some out. This repertoire shows more than 5,000 clones, approximately 50% found once; its top ten account for less than 20%. The treatment here: randomized to nivolumab then ipilimumab (arm A) or the reverse (arm B). The material was CD8+ T cells sorted from blood (inferred from file names), obtained from a patient given nivolumab and ipilimumab in sequence. The receptor set was obtained from a human donor with melanoma.

CDR3 residues: CASSRKRGGPTGGKAFF. The CDR3 region has the DNA TGCGCCAGCAGCCGCAAAAGGGGGGGTCCGACAGGGGGAAAAGCTTTCTTT. The chain couples TRBV4-1 to TRBJ1-1, with 9 bases lining up with TRBD1. The CDR3 totals 17 residues. Germline loops: CDR1 MGHRA, CDR2 YSYEKL. V shed 4 bases, J shed 9 bases, and the junction held 18 bases outside the gene matches.

The chain has TRBV7-2 and TRBJ2-7, with 11 nucleotides matching TRBD2. The V gene's germline CDR1 is SGHTA and CDR2 FQGNSA. There are 15 residues in the CDR3. The trim removed 5 bases at V and 4 bases at J, leaving 7 bases unmatched. CDR3 sequence reads: CASSPGTSGLYEQYF. The CDR3 DNA reads TGTGCCAGCAGCCCAGGGACTAGCGGATTATACGAGCAGTACTTC.

This clone has more than one count but fewer than ten. The chain employs TRBV9 and TRBJ2-2; 9 bases are a match to TRBD2. CDR1 is SGDLS, CDR2 YYNGEE, per germline. V shed 0 bases and J 0 bases; nucleotides not matched to a gene: 6. This CDR3 comprises 18 residues. Here the CDR3 reads CASSVDPSGTTNTGELFF. The CDR3 bases are TGTGCCAGCAGCGTAGATCCTAGCGGGACCACGAACACCGGGGAGCTGTTTTTT.